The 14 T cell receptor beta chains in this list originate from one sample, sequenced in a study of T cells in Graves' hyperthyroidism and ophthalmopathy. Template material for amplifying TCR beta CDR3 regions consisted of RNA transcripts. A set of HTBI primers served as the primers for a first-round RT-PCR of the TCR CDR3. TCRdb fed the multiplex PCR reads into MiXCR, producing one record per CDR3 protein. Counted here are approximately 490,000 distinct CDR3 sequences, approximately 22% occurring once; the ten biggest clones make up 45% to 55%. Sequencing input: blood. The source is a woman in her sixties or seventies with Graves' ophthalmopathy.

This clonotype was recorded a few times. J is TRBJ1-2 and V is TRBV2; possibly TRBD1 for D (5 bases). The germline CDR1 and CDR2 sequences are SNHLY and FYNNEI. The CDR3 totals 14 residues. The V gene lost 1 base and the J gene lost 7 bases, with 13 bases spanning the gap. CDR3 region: CASSEVGRESGYTF. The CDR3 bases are TGTGCCAGCAGTGAAGTCGGCAGGGAATCTGGCTACACCTTC.

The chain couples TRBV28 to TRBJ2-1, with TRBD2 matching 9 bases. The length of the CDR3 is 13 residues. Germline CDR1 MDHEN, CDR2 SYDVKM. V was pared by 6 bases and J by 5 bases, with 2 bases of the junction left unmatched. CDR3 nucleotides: TGTGCCAGCAGGATAGCGGGGGACAATGAGCAGTTCTTC. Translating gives CASRIAGDNEQFF.

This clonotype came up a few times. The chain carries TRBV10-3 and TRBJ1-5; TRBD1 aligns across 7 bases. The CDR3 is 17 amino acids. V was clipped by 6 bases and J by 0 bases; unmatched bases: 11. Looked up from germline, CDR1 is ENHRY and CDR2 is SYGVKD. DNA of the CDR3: TGTGCCATCAGCCCATTCCGGGACAGCTATAGCAATCAGCCCCAGCATTTT. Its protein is CAISPFRDSYSNQPQHF.

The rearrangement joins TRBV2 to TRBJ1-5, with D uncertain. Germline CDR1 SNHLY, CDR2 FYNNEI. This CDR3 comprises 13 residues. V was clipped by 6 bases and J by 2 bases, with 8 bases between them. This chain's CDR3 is CASRGMGNQPQHF. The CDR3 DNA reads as TGTGCCAGCAGGGGCATGGGCAATCAGCCCCAGCATTTT.

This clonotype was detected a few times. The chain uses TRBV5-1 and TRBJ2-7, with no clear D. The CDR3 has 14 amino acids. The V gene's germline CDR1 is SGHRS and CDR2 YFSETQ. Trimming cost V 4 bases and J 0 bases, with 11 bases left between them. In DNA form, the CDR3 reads TGCGCCAGCAGCGGCAGGACCCCCTCCTACGAGCAGTACTTC. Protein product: CASSGRTPSYEQYF.

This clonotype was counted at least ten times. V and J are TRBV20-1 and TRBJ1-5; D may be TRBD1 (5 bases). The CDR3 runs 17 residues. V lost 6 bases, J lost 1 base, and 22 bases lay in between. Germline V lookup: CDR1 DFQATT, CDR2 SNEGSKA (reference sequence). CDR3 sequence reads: CSASGSQVGESNQPQHF. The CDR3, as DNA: TGCAGTGCCAGCGGGAGCCAGGTGGGGGAGAGCAATCAGCCCCAGCATTTT.

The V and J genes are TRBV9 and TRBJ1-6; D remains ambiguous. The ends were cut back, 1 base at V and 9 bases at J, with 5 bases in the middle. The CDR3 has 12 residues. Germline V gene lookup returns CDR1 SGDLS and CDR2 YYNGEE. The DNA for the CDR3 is TGTGCCAGCAGCGTATTGGGTTCACCCCTCCACTTT. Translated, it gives CASSVLGSPLHF. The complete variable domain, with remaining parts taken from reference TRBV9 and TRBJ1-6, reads DSGVTQTPKHLITATGQRVTLRCSPRSGDLSVYWYQQSLDQGLQFLIQYYNGEERAKGNILERFSAQQFPDLHSELNLSSLELGDSALYFCASSVLGSPLHFGNGTRLTVT.

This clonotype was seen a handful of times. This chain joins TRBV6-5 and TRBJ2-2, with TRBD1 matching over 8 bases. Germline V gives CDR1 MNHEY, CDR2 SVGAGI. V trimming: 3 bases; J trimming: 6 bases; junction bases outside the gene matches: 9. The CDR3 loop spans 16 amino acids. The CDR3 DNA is TGTGCCAGCAGTTATTCGACAGGGGTATTTGCCGGGGAGCTGTTTTTT. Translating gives CASSYSTGVFAGELFF.

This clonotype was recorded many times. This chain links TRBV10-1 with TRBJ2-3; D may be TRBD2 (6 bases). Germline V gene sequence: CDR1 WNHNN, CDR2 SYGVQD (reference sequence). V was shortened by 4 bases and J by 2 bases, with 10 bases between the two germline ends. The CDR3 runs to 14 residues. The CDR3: CASSVAEATDTQYF. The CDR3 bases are TGCGCCAGCAGTGTAGCGGAGGCCACAGATACGCAGTATTTT.

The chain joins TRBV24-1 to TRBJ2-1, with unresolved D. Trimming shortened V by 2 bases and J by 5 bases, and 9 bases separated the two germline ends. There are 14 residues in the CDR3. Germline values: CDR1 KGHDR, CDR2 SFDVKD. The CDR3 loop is CATSDSPRNNEQFF. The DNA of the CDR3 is TGTGCCACCAGTGATTCCCCTCGGAACAATGAGCAGTTCTTC.

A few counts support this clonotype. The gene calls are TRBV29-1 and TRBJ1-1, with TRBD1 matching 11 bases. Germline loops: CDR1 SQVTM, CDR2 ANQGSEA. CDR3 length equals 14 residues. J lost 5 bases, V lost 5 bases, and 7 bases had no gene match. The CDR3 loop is CSVQGQGGMTEAFF. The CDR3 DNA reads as TGCAGCGTTCAGGGACAGGGGGGAATGACTGAAGCTTTCTTT. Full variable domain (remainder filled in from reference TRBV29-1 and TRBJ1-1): SAVISQKPSRDICQRGTSLTIQCQVDSQVTMMFWYRQQPGQSLTLIATANQGSEATYESGFVIDKFPISRPNLTFSTLTVSNMSPEDSSIYLCSVQGQGGMTEAFFGQGTRLTVV.

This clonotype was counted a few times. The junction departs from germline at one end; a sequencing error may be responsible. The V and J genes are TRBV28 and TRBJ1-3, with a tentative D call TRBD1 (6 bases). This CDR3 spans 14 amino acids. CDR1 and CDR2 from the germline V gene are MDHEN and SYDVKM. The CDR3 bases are TGTGCCAGCAGCACCGGGGGGCTTGGAGACACCATATATTTT. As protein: CASSTGGLGDTIYF.

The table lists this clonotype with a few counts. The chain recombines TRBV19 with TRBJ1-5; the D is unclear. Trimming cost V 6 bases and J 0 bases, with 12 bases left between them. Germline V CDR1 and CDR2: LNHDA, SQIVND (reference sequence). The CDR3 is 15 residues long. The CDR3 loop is CASSWAVYSNQPQHF. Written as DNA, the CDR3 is TGTGCCAGTAGCTGGGCCGTATATAGCAATCAGCCCCAGCATTTT.

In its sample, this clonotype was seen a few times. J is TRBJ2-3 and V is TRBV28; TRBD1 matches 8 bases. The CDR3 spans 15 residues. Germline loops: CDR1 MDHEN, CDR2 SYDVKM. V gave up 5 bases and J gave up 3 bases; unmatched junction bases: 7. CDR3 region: CASSEYRTGTDTQYF. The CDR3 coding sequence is TGTGCCAGCAGTGAATACCGGACAGGGACAGATACGCAGTATTTT.